The 19 T cell receptor beta chains in this list originate from one sample, sequenced in a study of cytomegalovirus exposure and HLA in healthy donors. Primers for the PCR totalled 60 Vbeta and 13 Jbeta. TCRdb keeps only in-frame clones here, not all; method: immunoSEQ multiplex PCR. The data show approximately 160,000 clones, with about three fifths seen just once and about 3% held by the top ten. Sequenced material: PBMCs. These receptors came from a woman aged 30 to 39 in good health and CMV-seropositive.

This clone was counted a few times. The genes are TRBV7-3 and TRBJ1-1; a weak D match, TRBD1 (6 bases). CDR3 length: 16 residues. V was trimmed by 5 bases and J by 2 bases, leaving 18 bases between them. Per the germline V gene, CDR1 is SGHTA and CDR2 is FQGTGA. CDR3 nucleotide sequence: TGTGCCAGCAGCCAAAAGAGGACAGCCCAAAACACTGAAGCTTTCTTT. It translates to CASSQKRTAQNTEAFF.

The rearrangement uses TRBV2 and TRBJ2-5, with 7 bases that match TRBD2. The V and J ends lost 3 bases and 4 bases, in that order; junction bases with no gene match: 8. Germline CDR1 and CDR2: SNHLY and FYNNEI. The CDR3 has 15 amino acids. The CDR3, as DNA: TGTGCCAGCAGTGATCGGGGAGGGCCAACAGAGACCCAGTACTTC. Its protein is CASSDRGGPTETQYF.

This clone was detected a few times. This chain connects TRBV7-9 to TRBJ1-4; TRBD1 might be the D (6 bases). This CDR3 has 15 amino acids. V lost 6 bases to trimming and J lost 8 bases, with 19 bases between them. CDR1 and CDR2 (germline): SEHNR, FQNEAQ (reference sequence). The CDR3 is CASREKDSQFEKLFF. DNA of the CDR3: TGTGCCAGCAGGGAAAAGGACAGCCAATTCGAAAAACTGTTTTTT.

The chain uses TRBV2 and TRBJ2-1, with 9 positions matching TRBD2. The junction had 4 bases not matched to a gene; V was cut back by 4 bases and J by 3 bases. The CDR3 is 15 amino acids. Germline assignment: CDR1 SNHLY and CDR2 FYNNEI. The CDR3 nucleotides read TGTGCCAGCAGTGGGGCGGGAGGGGGCTACAATGAGCAGTTCTTC. This encodes CASSGAGGGYNEQFF.

This clone has just a few counts. The V and J genes are TRBV30 and TRBJ1-5, with D uncertain. The germline V gene has CDR1 GTSNPN and CDR2 SVGIG (reference sequence). V shed 3 bases and J shed 9 bases, with 15 bases lying between them. This CDR3 has 13 amino acids. The CDR3 loop is CAWSGLIAGPQHF. Written as DNA, the CDR3 is TGTGCCTGGAGCGGATTAATTGCGGGGCCCCAGCATTTT. The entire variable domain, with the rest obtained from reference TRBV30 and TRBJ1-5, is as follows: SQTIHQWPATLVQPVGSPLSLECTVEGTSNPNLYWYRQAAGRGLQLLFYSVGIGQISSEVPQNLSASRPQDRQFILSSKKLLLSDSGFYLCAWSGLIAGPQHFGDGTRLSIL.

This clone was counted once. In DNA, the CDR3 is TGTGCCAGTACCGGGACAGGACGGGGCTACACCTTC. It translates to CASTGTGRGYTF. This chain uses TRBV19 with TRBJ1-2, with 8 bases that match TRBD1. The V gene's germline CDR1 is LNHDA and CDR2 SQIVND (reference sequence). This CDR3 region has 12 residues. Trimming cost V 7 bases and J 8 bases; bases outside gene matches: 6.

This clone was seen a handful of times. V is TRBV7-6 and J is TRBJ2-7; no clear D. The CDR3 contains 14 residues. Germline CDR1 SGHVS, CDR2 FNYEAQ. V was trimmed by 4 bases and J by 1 base, leaving 11 bases between them. The CDR3 sequence: CASSSTSSSYEQYF. The CDR3 bases are TGTGCCAGCAGCTCTACGAGTAGTTCCTACGAGCAGTACTTC. Full variable domain (missing parts from reference TRBV7-6 and TRBJ2-7): GAGVSQSPRYKVTKRGQDVALRCDPISGHVSLYWYRQALGQGPEFLTYFNYEAQQDKSGLPNDRFSAERPEGSISTLTIQRTEQRDSAMYRCASSSTSSSYEQYFGPGTRLTVT.

The genes are TRBV6-4 and TRBJ1-1, with D unresolved. Germline CDR1 reads MRHNA; CDR2 reads SNTAGT. With 0 bases removed from V and 10 bases from J, the gap between germline ends came to 9 bases. CDR3 length: 12 amino acids. The CDR3 here is CASSDSLAVAFF. DNA for the CDR3: TGTGCCAGCAGTGACTCATTGGCGGTAGCTTTCTTT.

This clone was counted a single time. J is TRBJ1-2 and V is TRBV2, with D possibly TRBD1 on 6 matching bases. Between the trimmed V and J ends, which lost 7 bases and 1 base, there was a span of 22 bases. Looked up from germline, CDR1 is SNHLY and CDR2 is FYNNEI. The CDR3 loop spans 17 amino acids. The CDR3 loop reads CASIMTGSKPNNYGYTF. CDR3 nucleotide sequence: TGTGCCAGCATTATGACAGGCTCTAAACCCAATAACTATGGCTACACCTTC. The full variable domain, rest sourced from reference TRBV2 and TRBJ1-2, is EPEVTQTPSHQVTQMGQEVILRCVPISNHLYFYWYRQILGQKVEFLVSFYNNEISEKSEIFDDQFSVERPDGSNFTLKIRSTKLEDSAMYFCASIMTGSKPNNYGYTFGSGTRLTVV.

The genes are TRBV5-6 and TRBJ2-3, with D maybe TRBD1 (6 bases). Looked up from germline, CDR1 is SGHDT and CDR2 is YYEEEE. Trimming left V 1 base short and J 4 bases short, with 10 bases between. The CDR3 has 14 amino acids. The CDR3 sequence: CASSLTGYPDTQYF. CDR3 bases: TGTGCCAGCAGCTTGACAGGGTACCCAGATACGCAGTATTTT.

The rearrangement uses TRBV7-9 and TRBJ2-7; D gene unclear. The CDR3 contains 12 residues. The germline CDR1 and CDR2 sequences are SEHNR and FQNEAQ (reference sequence). V lost 1 base and J lost 4, with 5 bases in between. Here the CDR3 reads CASSLGEYEQYF. As DNA, the CDR3 is TGTGCCAGCAGCTTAGGAGAGTACGAGCAGTACTTC. The full variable domain, rest sourced from reference TRBV7-9 and TRBJ2-7, is DTGVSQNPRHKITKRGQNVTFRCDPISEHNRLYWYRQTLGQGPEFLTYFQNEAQLEKSRLLSDRFSAERPKGSFSTLEIQRTEQGDSAMYLCASSLGEYEQYFGPGTRLTVT.

The chain recombines TRBV27 with TRBJ2-6, with D possibly TRBD2 on 6 matching bases. This CDR3 has 16 amino acids. In germline, CDR1 is MNHEY, CDR2 SMNVEV (reference sequence). The germline V and J ends were trimmed by 7 bases and 4 bases, with 17 bases remaining between them. CDR3 loop: CASKLQGLAGANVLTF. CDR3 in DNA: TGTGCCAGCAAACTGCAGGGACTGGCCGGGGCCAACGTCCTGACTTTC.

This chain joins TRBV5-4 and TRBJ2-5, with TRBD2 as a possible D gene (5 bases). Germline CDR1 reads SGHNT; CDR2 reads YYREEE (reference sequence). The CDR3 spans 13 residues. The germline V and J ends were trimmed by 5 bases and 1 base, with 9 bases remaining between them. CDR3: CASSPSGQETQYF. The DNA for the CDR3 is TGTGCCAGCAGTCCCAGCGGCCAAGAGACCCAGTACTTC.

The gene calls are TRBV10-1 and TRBJ1-6; D is ambiguous. Trimming took 3 bases from V and 9 from J, leaving 12 bases between them. From germline, CDR1 is WNHNN and CDR2 SYGVQD (reference sequence). The CDR3 contains 14 residues. Here the CDR3 DNA reads TGCGCCAGCAGTGATCGCACAGTGGGTTCACCCCTCCACTTT. It specifies CASSDRTVGSPLHF.

V and J are TRBV28 and TRBJ1-2; possibly TRBD1 for D (5 bases). The germline gives CDR1 MDHEN, CDR2 SYDVKM. V lost 11 bases and J lost 4, with 17 bases in between. The CDR3 spans 13 residues. The DNA of the CDR3 is TGTGCCGAGAGCCTTACAGGTTTCTATGGCTACACCTTC. This encodes CAESLTGFYGYTF.

This clone was seen a few times. The chain combines TRBV10-1 with TRBJ1-1; TRBD1 matches at 7 bases. Per the germline V gene, CDR1 is WNHNN and CDR2 is SYGVQD (reference sequence). The CDR3 runs to 13 residues. After removal of 6 bases from V and 1 base from J, the junction contained 2 bases not matched to a gene. This CDR3 is CASRGQPNTEAFF. The DNA for the CDR3 is TGCGCCAGCAGGGGACAGCCGAACACTGAAGCTTTCTTT.

This chain uses TRBV30 with TRBJ1-6; D might be TRBD1 (6 bases). CDR3 length: 13 residues. V was pared by 1 base and J by 10 bases, with 11 bases between. Germline V gene data show CDR1 as GTSNPN and CDR2 as SVGIG (reference sequence). CDR3 amino acids: CAWSEGGGSPLHF. CDR3 DNA sequence: TGTGCCTGGAGTGAGGGCGGGGGCTCACCCCTCCACTTT.

This chain uses TRBV15 with TRBJ2-4; D is perhaps TRBD1 (6 bases). This CDR3 is built from 15 residues. Germline V lookup: CDR1 LNHNV, CDR2 YYDKDF (reference sequence). V was pared by 1 base and J by 8 bases, with 15 bases between. The chain's CDR3 is CATSRGGGGEHIQYF. The CDR3 coding sequence is TGTGCCACCAGCAGAGGAGGGGGTGGAGAACACATTCAGTACTTC.

This clone was recorded only once. The rearrangement uses TRBV6-6 and TRBJ2-5; the D gene is possibly TRBD2 (6 bases). This CDR3 is 13 amino acids long. The ends were cut back, 8 bases at V and 4 bases at J, with 14 bases in the middle. The germline V gene encodes CDR1 MNHNY and CDR2 SVGAGI (reference sequence). The DNA of the CDR3 is TGTGCCAGCTCGGAGGGGCTCGGAGAGACCCAGTACTTC. Its translation is CASSEGLGETQYF.